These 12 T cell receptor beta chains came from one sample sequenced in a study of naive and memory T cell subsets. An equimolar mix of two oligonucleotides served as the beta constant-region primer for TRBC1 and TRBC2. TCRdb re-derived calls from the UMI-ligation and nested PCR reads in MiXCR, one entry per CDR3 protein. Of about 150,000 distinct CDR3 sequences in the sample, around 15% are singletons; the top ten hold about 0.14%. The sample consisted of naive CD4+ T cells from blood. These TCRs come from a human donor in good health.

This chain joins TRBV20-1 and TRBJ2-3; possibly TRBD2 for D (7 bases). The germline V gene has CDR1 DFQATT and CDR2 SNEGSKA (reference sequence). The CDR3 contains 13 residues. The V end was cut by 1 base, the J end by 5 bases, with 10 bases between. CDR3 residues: CSARGGGGDTQYF. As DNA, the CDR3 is TGCAGTGCTAGAGGGGGAGGGGGAGATACGCAGTATTTT.

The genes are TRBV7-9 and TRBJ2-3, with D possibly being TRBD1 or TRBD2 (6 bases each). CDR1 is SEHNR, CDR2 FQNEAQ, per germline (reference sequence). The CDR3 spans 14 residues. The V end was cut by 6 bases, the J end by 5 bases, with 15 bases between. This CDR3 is CASSERGALDTQYF. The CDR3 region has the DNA TGTGCCAGCAGTGAGAGGGGGGCCCTAGATACGCAGTATTTT.

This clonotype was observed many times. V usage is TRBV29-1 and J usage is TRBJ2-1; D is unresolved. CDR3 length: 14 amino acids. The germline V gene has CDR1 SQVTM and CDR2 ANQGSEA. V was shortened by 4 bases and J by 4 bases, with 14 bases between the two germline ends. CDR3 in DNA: TGCAGCGTTGTTGTGCCAGCCGCATACAATGAGCAGTTCTTC. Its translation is CSVVVPAAYNEQFF.

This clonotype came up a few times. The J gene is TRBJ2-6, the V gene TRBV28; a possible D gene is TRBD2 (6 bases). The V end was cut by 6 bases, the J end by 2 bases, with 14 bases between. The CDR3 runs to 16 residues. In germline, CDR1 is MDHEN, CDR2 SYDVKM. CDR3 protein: CASSPGVLPGANVLTF. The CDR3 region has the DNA TGTGCCAGCAGCCCGGGAGTACTGCCTGGGGCCAACGTCCTGACTTTC.

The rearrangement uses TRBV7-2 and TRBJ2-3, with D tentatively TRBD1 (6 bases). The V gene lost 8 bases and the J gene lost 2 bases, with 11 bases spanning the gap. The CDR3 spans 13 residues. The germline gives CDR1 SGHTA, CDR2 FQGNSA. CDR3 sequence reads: CASRGQLTDTQYF. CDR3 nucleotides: TGTGCCAGCCGCGGACAGCTCACAGATACGCAGTATTTT. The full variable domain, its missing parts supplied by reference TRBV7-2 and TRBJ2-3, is GAGVSQSPSNKVTEKGKDVELRCDPISGHTALYWYRQSLGQGLEFLIYFQGNSAPDKSGLPSDRFSAERTGGSVSTLTIQRTQQEDSAVYLCASRGQLTDTQYFGPGTRLTVL.

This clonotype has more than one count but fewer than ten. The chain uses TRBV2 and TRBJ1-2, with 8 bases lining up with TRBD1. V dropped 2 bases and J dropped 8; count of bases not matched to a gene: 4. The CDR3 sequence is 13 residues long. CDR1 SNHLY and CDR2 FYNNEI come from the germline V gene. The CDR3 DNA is TGTGCCAGCAGTGAACAGGGGGCACACGGCTACACCTTC. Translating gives CASSEQGAHGYTF.

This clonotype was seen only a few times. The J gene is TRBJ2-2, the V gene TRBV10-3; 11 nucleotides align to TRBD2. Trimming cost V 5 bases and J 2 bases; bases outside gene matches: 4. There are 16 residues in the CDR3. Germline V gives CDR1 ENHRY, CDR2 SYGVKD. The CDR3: CAISLGTSGNTGELFF. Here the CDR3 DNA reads TGTGCCATCAGTCTAGGGACTAGCGGAAACACCGGGGAGCTGTTTTTT.

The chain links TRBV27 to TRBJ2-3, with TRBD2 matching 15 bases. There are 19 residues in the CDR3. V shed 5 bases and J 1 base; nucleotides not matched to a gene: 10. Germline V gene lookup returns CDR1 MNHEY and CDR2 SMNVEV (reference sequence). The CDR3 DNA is TGTGCCAGCAGTCCTCGAGGGACTAGCGGGAGGTTTGGCACAGATACGCAGTATTTT. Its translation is CASSPRGTSGRFGTDTQYF.

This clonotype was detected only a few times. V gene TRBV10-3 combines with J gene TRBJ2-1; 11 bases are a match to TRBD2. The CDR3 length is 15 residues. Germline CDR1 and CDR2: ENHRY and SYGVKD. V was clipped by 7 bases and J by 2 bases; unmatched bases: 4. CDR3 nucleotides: TGTGCCATCACCAGTAGCGGGGGGGCCTACAATGAGCAGTTCTTC. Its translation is CAITSSGGAYNEQFF.

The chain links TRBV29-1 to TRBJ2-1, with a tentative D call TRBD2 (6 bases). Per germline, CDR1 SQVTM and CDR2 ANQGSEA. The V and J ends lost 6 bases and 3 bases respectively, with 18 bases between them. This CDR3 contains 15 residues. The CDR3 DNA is TGCAGCGTCAAAGGAGGGCAGGGAAACTACAATGAGCAGTTCTTC. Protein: CSVKGGQGNYNEQFF.

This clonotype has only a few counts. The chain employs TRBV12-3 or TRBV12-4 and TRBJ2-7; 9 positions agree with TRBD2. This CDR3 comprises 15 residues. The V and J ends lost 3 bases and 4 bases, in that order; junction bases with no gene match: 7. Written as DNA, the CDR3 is TGTGCCAGCAGTTTCCGAGCGGGAGGAAATTACGAGCAGTACTTC. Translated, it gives CASSFRAGGNYEQYF.

CDR3: CASSPSQGLRLAKNIQYF. CDR3 in DNA: TGTGCCAGCTCACCGTCGCAAGGGCTGAGATTAGCCAAAAACATTCAGTACTTC. The V and J genes are TRBV18 and TRBJ2-4; D is undetermined. V was pared by 3 bases and J by 0 bases, with 18 bases between. Germline V lookup: CDR1 KGHSH, CDR2 LQKENI. The CDR3 length is 18 residues.